The 2 T cell receptor beta chains reported below all come from one sample, sequenced in a study of shared clonotypes between healthy human individuals. Generated by immunoSEQ multiplex PCR, the TCRdb table keeps only in-frame clones and is missing some. The sample has roughly 660,000 clones; roughly 91% are singletons. Sequencing input: memory CD8+ T cells from PBMCs. Subset described: CD45RO+ cells pooled with CCR7-negative TemRA cells. These TCRs come from a man between 18 and 35 years old in good health. Some clones in this sample may be carry-over from other donors' samples.

This chain connects TRBV9 to TRBJ1-5; no clear D gene. V lost 0 bases and J 3 bases, leaving 7 bases between the germline ends. The CDR3 spans 14 residues. Germline V CDR1 and CDR2: SGDLS, YYNGEE. CDR3 DNA sequence: TGTGCCAGCAGCGTAGGGGTCAACAATCAGCCCCAGCATTTT. It yields the protein CASSVGVNNQPQHF. Full variable domain (outside the CDR3, taken from reference TRBV9 and TRBJ1-5): DSGVTQTPKHLITATGQRVTLRCSPRSGDLSVYWYQQSLDQGLQFLIQYYNGEERAKGNILERFSAQQFPDLHSELNLSSLELGDSALYFCASSVGVNNQPQHFGDGTRLSIL.

This clone was detected a few times. The rearrangement uses TRBV2 and TRBJ2-7; 7 bases fit TRBD1. The CDR3 sequence is 13 residues long. Unmatched junction bases numbered 3, after V lost 7 bases and J lost 0 bases. The germline V gene encodes CDR1 SNHLY and CDR2 FYNNEI. CDR3 protein: CASKDRSSYEQYF. The DNA of the CDR3 is TGTGCCAGCAAGGACAGGAGCTCCTACGAGCAGTACTTC.